One and the same sample provided the 11 T cell receptor beta chains below, sequenced in a study of shared clonotypes between healthy human individuals. Some clones are missing from TCRdb's copy, which holds only in-frame ones; the method was immunoSEQ multiplex PCR. The sample records 850,000 to 1,200,000 clones, approximately 72% being singletons. Sequences were obtained from memory CD4+ T cells sorted from blood. Subset denoted: CD45RA-negative fraction. The receptors shown here come from a man aged 18 to 29 in good health.

This clone was seen once. The chain carries TRBV5-6 and TRBJ2-7; 9 positions agree with TRBD1. The CDR3 sequence is 15 residues long. The germline V gene encodes CDR1 SGHDT and CDR2 YYEEEE. J was trimmed by 2 bases and V by 4 bases; bases with no gene match: 7. The chain's CDR3 is CASSEGTGLPYEQYF. The CDR3, as DNA: TGTGCCAGCAGCGAGGGGACAGGGCTTCCCTACGAGCAGTACTTC.

The chain uses TRBV30 and TRBJ2-2; no reliable D call. The germline V and J ends were trimmed by 3 bases and 5 bases, with 4 bases remaining between them. Germline-derived CDR1 and CDR2 are GTSNPN and SVGIG (reference sequence). This CDR3 has 11 residues. CDR3 region: CAWRETGELFF. The DNA of the CDR3 is TGTGCCTGGAGGGAGACCGGGGAGCTGTTTTTT.

The sample holds many counts of this clone. The CDR3: CATSRDGNRLEAFF. CDR3 sequence (DNA): TGTGCCACCAGCAGAGATGGGAACAGGCTTGAAGCTTTCTTT. The chain couples TRBV15 to TRBJ1-1; D may be TRBD1 (5 bases). The CDR3 runs 14 residues. Germline assignment: CDR1 LNHNV and CDR2 YYDKDF (reference sequence). V lost 0 bases, J lost 7 bases, and 12 bases lay in between. Full variable domain (missing parts from reference TRBV15 and TRBJ1-1): DAMVIQNPRYQVTQFGKPVTLSCSQTLNHNVMYWYQQKSSQAPKLLFHYYDKDFNNEADTPDNFQSRRPNTSFCFLDIRSPGLGDTAMYLCATSRDGNRLEAFFGQGTRLTVV.

The chain recombines TRBV10-1 with TRBJ2-2; 7 nucleotides line up with TRBD1. This CDR3 is 14 amino acids long. In germline, CDR1 is WNHNN, CDR2 SYGVQD (reference sequence). V lost 3 bases, J lost 6 bases, and 4 bases stayed unmatched. CDR3 sequence reads: CASSEQGLAGELFF. In nucleotides, the CDR3 is TGCGCCAGCAGTGAACAGGGGCTCGCCGGGGAGCTGTTTTTT.

The gene calls are TRBV29-1 and TRBJ1-4, with D unresolved. In germline, CDR1 is SQVTM, CDR2 ANQGSEA. Trimming took 6 bases from V and 7 from J, leaving 9 bases between them. The CDR3 covers 11 residues. The CDR3 here is CSVLRGEKLFF. For the CDR3, the DNA is TGCAGCGTCCTTCGAGGTGAAAAACTGTTTTTT.

The V and J genes are TRBV9 and TRBJ1-2, with 7 positions matching TRBD1. This CDR3 spans 15 amino acids. V was clipped by 2 bases and J by 2 bases; unmatched bases: 6. Germline CDR1 SGDLS, CDR2 YYNGEE. The CDR3 loop reads CASSVTGTVNYGYTF. CDR3 DNA sequence: TGTGCCAGCAGCGTTACCGGGACAGTCAACTATGGCTACACCTTC.

The chain is built from TRBV10-1 and TRBJ1-6; 7 bases align to TRBD1. Losses at the gene ends were 5 bases for V and 13 bases for J; bases not matched to a gene: 11. Germline V gives CDR1 WNHNN, CDR2 SYGVQD (reference sequence). The CDR3 has 14 residues. The CDR3, as DNA: TGCGCCAGCAGTACTGGGACAGCTCAAGCTCCCCTCCACTTT. The encoded protein is CASSTGTAQAPLHF.

V usage is TRBV7-2 and J usage is TRBJ2-2; TRBD2 aligns across 14 bases. The CDR3 has 18 amino acids. Germline values: CDR1 SGHTA, CDR2 FQGNSA. Trimming cost V 3 bases and J 8 bases; bases outside gene matches: 11. In DNA form, the CDR3 reads TGTGCCAGCAGCTTTGTCGGACTAGCGGGAGGAGCCTCGGGGGAGCTGTTTTTT. Its protein product is CASSFVGLAGGASGELFF.

The chain carries TRBV5-1 and TRBJ2-7; 10 nucleotides line up with TRBD1. The germline gives CDR1 SGHRS, CDR2 YFSETQ. V lost 0 bases to trimming and J lost 6 bases; unmatched junction nucleotides: 6. This CDR3 has 15 amino acids. CDR3 amino acids: CASSLGEGQGREQYF. The CDR3 bases are TGCGCCAGCAGCTTGGGGGAGGGACAGGGGCGCGAGCAGTACTTC.

The rearrangement joins TRBV4-3 to TRBJ2-3; D is perhaps TRBD1 (5 bases). CDR1 and CDR2 from the germline V gene are LGHNA and YSLEER. This CDR3 has 17 residues. Trimming left V 2 bases short and J 4 bases short, with 19 bases between. The CDR3 DNA reads TGCGCCAGCAGCCAATCGTTAGGGGCTCGACTGGCAGATACGCAGTATTTT. Translation gives CASSQSLGARLADTQYF.

The CDR3 coding sequence is TGTGCCATCAGTGAGTCGACCTCAGGGTTAACAGCTTTCTTT. Its translation: CAISESTSGLTAFF. J is TRBJ1-1 and V is TRBV10-3; D is possibly TRBD1 (5 bases). This CDR3 contains 14 residues. V shed 0 bases and J shed 10 bases, with 15 bases lying between them. Germline lookup yields CDR1 ENHRY and CDR2 SYGVKD.